This T cell receptor (beta chain) comes out of a study of long-term antiretroviral therapy in people with HIV. Germline CDR1 is ENHRY and CDR2 is SYGVKD. The ends were cut back, 0 bases at V and 6 bases at J, with 20 bases in the middle. The CDR3 sequence is 17 residues long. Treatment locations for all participants with HIV were in the United States. The assay used was immunoSEQ (version v3.0), run at survey level. Assay used: immunoSEQ multiplex PCR; TCRdb lists only in-frame clones, some missing. The sample consists of 20,000 to 25,000 clones, 92% of them appearing once. J is TRBJ1-1 and V is TRBV10-3; the D gene is possibly TRBD1 (5 bases). This TCR was recovered from a woman between 45 and 60 years old with HIV. Sequencing was performed on unsorted PBMCs, taken 4.4 years after starting antiretroviral therapy. CDR3 in DNA: TGTGCCATCAGTGAGTCGTGGGGCAGTTCGGGCGGAGCTGAAGCTTTCTTT. Translation gives CAISESWGSSGGAEAFF.